This T cell receptor (beta chain) was observed in a study of glioma-infiltrating T cells after dendritic cell vaccination. The study's findings and limits: Patients with more pretreatment TILs had longer time to progression and survival.

A word on this clone: Antigen unknown.

Generated by immunoSEQ multiplex PCR, the TCRdb table keeps only in-frame clones and is missing some. The table lists roughly 90,000 clones, just over 85% of them singletons. The germline CDR1 and CDR2 sequences are MGHDK and SYGVNS. The CDR3 spans 14 residues. V lost 2 bases to trimming and J lost 7 bases, with 12 bases between them. This sequence originates from a human donor with glioblastoma. The chain uses TRBV25-1 and TRBJ2-1; D remains ambiguous. Sample: blood, taken before dendritic cell vaccination. The DNA for the CDR3 is TGTGCCAGCAGTGAACCCGAACTCCCGAATGAGCAGTTCTTC. Amino acids: CASSEPELPNEQFF.